This TCR beta chain was found in a study of T cell responses to AZD1222 COVID-19 vaccine listed by TCRdb under 2021. About the investigation overall: AZD1222 recipients given second doses at about 4 weeks or at about 12 weeks were pooled, since spike-specific TCR depth and breadth were not found to differ between the two schedules. Enrollment into the trials was organized by age into subgroups of 18-55, 56-69 and 70-plus years, and those subgroups contained about 150, 27 and 61 TCR-sequenced participants, respectively. TCR sequencing was performed for roughly 250 trial participants, of whom 207 were given two doses of AZD1222 and around 25 were given two doses of MenACWY control vaccine.

Details on this clone: The antigen it recognizes is unknown. No per-base quality is available; no much larger clone lies one base away. In the same sample, other DNA sequences code for this CDR3.

The CDR3 regions of human TCRbeta chains were subjected to immunosequencing. Per the original workflow: TCRs in the repertoires were compared against a reference library of SARS-CoV-2-specific TCRs that had been generated with the MIRA antigen-specificity platform. Breadth meant the fraction of unique TCRs that were SARS-CoV-2-associated, whereas depth meant the fraction of total T cells that were SARS-CoV-2-associated. Each spike-specific TCR was assigned to its reactive spike region and to a CD4 or CD8 class using the MIRA data. Log10-transformed breadth and depth values were compared by one-way ANOVA with Sidak's multiple comparisons tests. As stored in TCRdb, this immuneACCESS dataset retains in-frame rearrangements with V and J assigned. A fraction of the clones does not appear; measured against another copy, unresolved V genes explain less than half of the discrepancy, and the remainder lacks a known reason. V, J and clone size are taken as reported in that table, and D and trimming were inferred from the DNA itself. In all, the sample holds roughly 100,000 clones, and around 91% of those were seen once. The leading ten clones occupy 45% of the sample.

The CDR3 contains 11 residues, cysteine and phenylalanine counted. The read is trimmed to its CDR3 DNA, 33 bases read in frame from base 1. In the germline V gene, CDR1 corresponds to MDHEN and CDR2 to SYDVKM. V sheds 6 bases and J sheds 3 bases, leaving 4 bases between their ends. Study-wide findings and limitations: Epitopes outside the regions mutated in the B.1.351 and B.1.1.7 variants were reportedly recognized by nearly half of the unique spike-specific TCRs. Conclusions about previously exposed vaccinees are limited, since just five or six AZD1222 recipients were seropositive for SARS-CoV-2 at baseline. CD4 TCRs associated with the vaccine covered the entire spike protein, and the dominant responses were in regions 160-218 and 743-854. After two AZD1222 doses, both the breadth and the depth of spike-specific TCRs were significantly higher than at day 0 and than in MenACWY recipients. Participants were mostly white British, with more females than males. The authors suggested clonal diversity may have been underestimated. In the small 56-69-year group, the increase in depth fell short of significance, most likely because of low power. No day 14 peak-response samples were available, so repertoires were characterized only after the peak T cell response.

The time point label, as the study defines it: baseline before first vaccination. The vaccinee samples were drawn from two UK trials, COV001 and COV002, one of which was a single-blind randomized controlled phase 2/3 trial testing AZD1222 (ChAdOx1 nCoV-19) in healthy adults. For TCRbeta chain sequencing, PBMC samples from trial participants were taken at day 0 and at day 28 after the second dose. The rearrangement combines TRBV28 with TRBJ2-3; no confident D gene assignment can be made. The sample consisted of peripheral blood, taken on day 0 of AZD1222 vaccination. The receptor comes from an adult in good health. The sequence in DNA is TGTGCCAGCAGCCTGACAGATACGCAGTATTTT. This yields the protein CASSLTDTQYF.